Shown below are 17 T cell receptor beta chains from a single sample sequenced in a study of cytomegalovirus exposure and HLA in healthy donors. With 60 Vbeta and 13 Jbeta primers, the PCR was carried out. Profiling relied on immunoSEQ multiplex PCR, and the TCRdb table lists in-frame clones only, not all of them. The table includes 150,000 to 200,000 clones, around 78% detected once. Source material: PBMCs. These receptors all stem from a woman aged 35 to 49 in good health and CMV-seronegative.

The gene calls are TRBV2 and TRBJ2-3, with D possibly being TRBD2 (5 bases). Germline CDR1 and CDR2: SNHLY and FYNNEI. V was cut by 7 bases and J by 3 bases, with 11 bases left in between. This CDR3 contains 13 residues. Written as DNA, the CDR3 is TGTGCCAGCAAAGAGGGTCTAACAGATACGCAGTATTTT. Translating gives CASKEGLTDTQYF.

The genes are TRBV4-2 and TRBJ1-2; D not certain. Germline V CDR1 and CDR2: LGHNA, YNFKEQ. The CDR3 is made up of 16 amino acids. Trimming removed 0 bases from V and 2 bases from J, with 13 bases in between. CDR3 sequence reads: CASSQDGGQNNYGYTF. In DNA, the CDR3 is TGTGCCAGCAGCCAAGACGGCGGCCAGAACAACTATGGCTACACCTTC.

The chain combines TRBV5-1 with TRBJ2-1; 8 bases fit TRBD2. Germline lookup yields CDR1 SGHRS and CDR2 YFSETQ. Germline trimming cut 4 bases from V and 6 bases from J; bases unmatched to any gene: 6. The CDR3 is made up of 14 amino acids. The CDR3 loop reads CASSRGLETNEQFF. The CDR3 DNA sequence: TGCGCCAGCAGCCGGGGACTAGAAACCAATGAGCAGTTCTTC.

V and J are TRBV5-1 and TRBJ2-1; TRBD2 matches 9 bases. CDR3 length: 16 residues. CDR1 and CDR2 (germline): SGHRS, YFSETQ. The ends lost 2 bases at V and 3 bases at J; junction bases unmatched: 6. CDR3 protein: CASSFIAGEIYNEQFF. In DNA form, the CDR3 reads TGCGCCAGCAGCTTTATAGCGGGAGAAATCTACAATGAGCAGTTCTTC. Variable domain in full (rest from reference TRBV5-1 and TRBJ2-1): KAGVTQTPRYLIKTRGQQVTLSCSPISGHRSVSWYQQTPGQGLQFLFEYFSETQRNKGNFPGRFSGRQFSNSRSEMNVSTLELGDSALYLCASSFIAGEIYNEQFFGPGTRLTVL.

The chain employs TRBV29-1 and TRBJ1-1, with D unresolved. In germline, CDR1 is SQVTM, CDR2 ANQGSEA. V lost 2 bases, J lost 1 base, and 5 bases lay in between. This CDR3 spans 12 amino acids. The CDR3 sequence is CSVEHGNTEAFF. The CDR3, as DNA: TGCAGCGTTGAACACGGGAACACTGAAGCTTTCTTT.

In this sample, this clone turned up a few times. This rearrangement joins TRBV2 to TRBJ1-2; D not certain. The V and J ends lost 4 bases and 3 bases respectively, with 9 bases between them. The V gene's germline CDR1 is SNHLY and CDR2 FYNNEI. CDR3 length: 13 amino acids. The CDR3 region has the DNA TGTGCCAGCAGTGGGGCAGAAGACTATGGCTACACCTTC. Its translation: CASSGAEDYGYTF. Together with reference TRBV2 and TRBJ1-2, the CDR3 gives the full variable domain: EPEVTQTPSHQVTQMGQEVILRCVPISNHLYFYWYRQILGQKVEFLVSFYNNEISEKSEIFDDQFSVERPDGSNFTLKIRSTKLEDSAMYFCASSGAEDYGYTFGSGTRLTVV.

V and J are TRBV2 and TRBJ2-3; D gene ambiguous. V dropped 7 bases and J dropped 0 bases, with 11 bases sitting between them. The CDR3 sequence is 14 residues long. From germline, CDR1 is SNHLY and CDR2 FYNNEI. This CDR3 is CASMERSSTDTQYF. CDR3 DNA sequence: TGTGCCAGCATGGAGCGTTCTAGCACAGATACGCAGTATTTT.

This clone was recorded once. V usage is TRBV6-1 and J usage is TRBJ1-1, with TRBD1 as a possible D gene (5 bases). V was trimmed by 5 bases and J by 4 bases, leaving 14 bases between them. CDR3 size: 14 residues. CDR1 MNHNS and CDR2 SASEGT come from the germline V gene. The CDR3 DNA follows: TGTGCCAGCAGTATACAGGAATCAATCACTGAAGCTTTCTTT. Its translation is CASSIQESITEAFF.

V and J are TRBV9 and TRBJ1-1, with TRBD1 identical over 10 bases. This CDR3 is built from 16 residues. J was trimmed by 4 bases and V by 4 bases; bases with no gene match: 10. CDR1 and CDR2 (germline): SGDLS, YYNGEE. CDR3 in DNA: TGTGCCAGCAGCCCCGGACAGGGGGTGTCGGGCACTGAAGCTTTCTTT. Its translation is CASSPGQGVSGTEAFF.

With regard to this clone: Different DNA sequences within this sample yield the same CDR3. This chain links TRBV6-5 with TRBJ1-1; tentatively, D is TRBD1 (6 bases). The CDR3 consists of 13 residues. Looked up from germline, CDR1 is MNHEY and CDR2 is SVGAGI. V lost 0 bases and J 4 bases, leaving 6 bases between the germline ends. The DNA for the CDR3 is TGTGCCAGCAGTTACTCCAGGGGCACTGAAGCTTTCTTT. This codes for CASSYSRGTEAFF.

Note on this clone: A junction boundary mismatches the germline segment, possibly from a read error. This chain joins TRBV7-2 and TRBJ2-3, with D perhaps TRBD2 (7 bases). The germline CDR1 and CDR2 sequences are SGHTA and FQGNSA. The length of the CDR3 is 14 residues. The CDR3 is CASNLGGGTDTQYF. CDR3 sequence (DNA): TGTGCCAGCAACTTAGGGGGGGGCACAGATACGCAGTATTTT.

This chain uses TRBV27 with TRBJ2-7, with a weak D call TRBD2 (5 bases). Trimming shortened V by 3 bases and J by 7 bases, and 13 bases separated the two germline ends. Germline CDR1 MNHEY, CDR2 SMNVEV (reference sequence). CDR3 length: 13 amino acids. This CDR3 reads CASSFRGPEEQYF. The CDR3 nucleotides are TGTGCCAGCAGTTTTCGAGGGCCGGAGGAGCAGTACTTC.

The chain has TRBV5-1 and TRBJ2-3; no firm D call. Germline CDR1 is SGHRS and CDR2 is YFSETQ. V was pared by 0 bases and J by 0 bases, with 11 bases between. CDR3 length: 16 residues. This CDR3 is CASSLAHYQSTDTQYF. The CDR3 coding sequence is TGCGCCAGCAGCTTGGCCCACTACCAAAGCACAGATACGCAGTATTTT.

The V call is TRBV18, the J call TRBJ2-7, with TRBD2 identical over 9 bases. The V and J ends lost 1 base and 0 bases, in that order; junction bases with no gene match: 4. Germline loops: CDR1 KGHSH, CDR2 LQKENI. The CDR3 has 16 amino acids. The CDR3 region is CASSPQLAGPSYEQYF. For the CDR3, the DNA is TGTGCCAGCTCACCACAGCTAGCGGGGCCCTCCTACGAGCAGTACTTC.

This clone showed up just a few times. The J gene is TRBJ2-2, the V gene TRBV7-8; D gene unclear. The germline V and J ends were trimmed by 1 base and 1 base, with 10 bases remaining between them. CDR1 and CDR2 (germline): SGHVS, FQNEAQ. The CDR3 sequence is 16 residues long. CDR3 loop: CASSLVTGGNTGELFF. In nucleotides, the CDR3 is TGTGCCAGCAGCTTAGTAACGGGTGGGAACACCGGGGAGCTGTTTTTT.

This chain links TRBV11-3 with TRBJ2-3; 11 bases fit TRBD1. The germline V gene has CDR1 SGHNT and CDR2 YENEEA. The V gene end was trimmed by 1 base and the J gene end by 2 bases; junction bases not matched to a gene: 2. There are 16 residues in the CDR3. CDR3 sequence (DNA): TGTGCCAGCAGCTTAGGGACAGGGGGCTACACAGATACGCAGTATTTT. This translates into CASSLGTGGYTDTQYF. The whole variable domain, filled in from reference TRBV11-3 and TRBJ2-3, reads EAGVVQSPRYKIIEKKQPVAFWCNPISGHNTLYWYLQNLGQGPELLIRYENEEAVDDSQLPKDRFSAERLKGVDSTLKIQPAELGDSAVYLCASSLGTGGYTDTQYFGPGTRLTVL.

V and J are TRBV4-2 and TRBJ1-5; D is possibly TRBD1 (5 bases). From germline, CDR1 is LGHNA and CDR2 YNFKEQ. This CDR3 is 14 amino acids long. The V gene lost 1 base and the J gene lost 8 bases, with 12 bases spanning the gap. The CDR3 here is CASSQVWGEEPQHF. CDR3 nucleotide sequence: TGTGCCAGCAGCCAAGTTTGGGGCGAGGAGCCCCAGCATTTT.